This T cell receptor beta chain came from a study of cytomegalovirus exposure and HLA in healthy donors. This clone showed up just once. Its antigen remains unknown. General study findings and limits: An analysis that was carried out later associated 15,000 to 20,000 TCR beta sequences with HLA alleles at 0.05 false discovery rate. Most TCR beta V segments were productive about 87% or about 30% of the time in an earlier analysis.

Use of 60 Vbeta and 13 Jbeta primers characterized the PCR. Produced via immunoSEQ multiplex PCR; TCRdb's table is partial and in-frame only. The top ten clones hold less than 2.5% of a sample with about 150,000 clones, under 75% of them seen once. The ends lost 2 bases at V and 6 bases at J; junction bases unmatched: 5. There are 14 residues in the CDR3. Looked up from germline, CDR1 is SGHRS and CDR2 is YFSETQ. The source material was PBMCs. The source of this sequence is a woman aged 40 to 50 in good health and CMV-seronegative. The chain carries TRBV5-1 and TRBJ1-5, with 7 bases identical to TRBD1. CDR3 in DNA: TGCGCCAGCAGCTTAGGGACAGCGGGTCAGCCCCAGCATTTT. It codes for CASSLGTAGQPQHF. The variable domain in full, completed from reference TRBV5-1 and TRBJ1-5, reads KAGVTQTPRYLIKTRGQQVTLSCSPISGHRSVSWYQQTPGQGLQFLFEYFSETQRNKGNFPGRFSGRQFSNSRSEMNVSTLELGDSALYLCASSLGTAGQPQHFGDGTRLSIL.